The source of this TCR beta chain is a study of T cells in Graves' hyperthyroidism and ophthalmopathy. The V gene lost 0 bases and the J gene lost 0 bases, with 17 bases spanning the gap. Looked up from germline, CDR1 is LGHNT and CDR2 is FRNRAP. The CDR3 covers 18 residues. What was amplified from RNA transcripts were TCR beta CDR3 regions. First-round RT-PCR targeting the TCR CDR3 was performed with the HTBI primer set. TCRdb reanalysed the multiplex PCR reads using MiXCR and keeps one entry per CDR3 protein. The sample carries about 520,000 distinct CDR3 sequences, roughly 20% recorded once. This receptor was taken from a man aged 18 to 29 with Graves' hyperthyroidism. The sequenced material came from blood. V is TRBV12-5 and J is TRBJ2-5; D is unresolved. The CDR3 DNA follows: TGTGCTAGTGGTTTGGTAAGGAGTAGTACAGAAAACCAAGAGACCCAGTACTTC. Translation gives CASGLVRSSTENQETQYF.